This T cell receptor beta chain was obtained from a study of PD-1 blockade in classical Hodgkin lymphoma. Study details: Each patient was given nivolumab 3 mg/kg through a vein every 2 weeks. General study results and limits: Repertoire differences lack defined causes, possibly disease activity or prior therapy. Some patients started nivolumab under 1 year after ASCT, and they were excluded.

Produced via immunoSEQ multiplex PCR; TCRdb's table is partial and in-frame only. This sample carries tens of thousands of clones, more than 75% of them seen once, and the ten largest clones take 9.7%. Concerning this clone: Its antigen is still unknown.

All the patients suffered relapse after autologous stem cell transplantation, and brentuximab vedotin exposure differed. The sequencing here drew on peripheral blood mononuclear cells (PBMCs), taken at baseline. The TCR comes from a human donor with classical Hodgkin lymphoma.

The CDR3 DNA reads TGCGCCAGCAGCCTGTTAAGCACAGATACGCAGTATTTT. This encodes CASSLLSTDTQYF. The rearrangement links TRBV5-1 to TRBJ2-3; D is ambiguous. The V gene lost 4 bases and the J gene lost 0 bases, with 6 bases spanning the gap. Germline CDR1 and CDR2: SGHRS and YFSETQ. This CDR3 contains 13 residues.